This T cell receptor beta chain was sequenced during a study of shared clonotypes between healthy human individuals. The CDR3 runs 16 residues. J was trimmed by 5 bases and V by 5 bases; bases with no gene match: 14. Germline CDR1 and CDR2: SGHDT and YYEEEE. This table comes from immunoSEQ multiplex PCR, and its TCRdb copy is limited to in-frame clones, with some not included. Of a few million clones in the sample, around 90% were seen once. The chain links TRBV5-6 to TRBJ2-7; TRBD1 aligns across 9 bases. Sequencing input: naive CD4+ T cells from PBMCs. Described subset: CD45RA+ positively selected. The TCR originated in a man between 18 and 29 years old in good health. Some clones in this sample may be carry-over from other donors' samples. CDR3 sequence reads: CASSYRYRGLSDEQYF. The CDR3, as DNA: TGTGCCAGCAGTTATCGATACAGGGGGCTTTCCGACGAGCAGTACTTC.